This TCR beta chain was observed in a study of CD8 T cells in Susac syndrome. Random hexamers served to reverse transcribe roughly 0.45 to 1 ug RNA. By means of immunoSEQ multiplex PCR, TCR beta CDR3 spanning 54 Vbeta and 13 Jbeta underwent amplification. Each CDR3 protein is one row after TCRdb ran MiXCR on the immunoSEQ multiplex PCR reads. This sample yields about 140,000 distinct CDR3 sequences, of which around 96% are seen a single time; over 0.1% belongs to the top ten. Sequencing targeted TCR beta in blood CD8+ and CD4+ T cells. Negative isolation was used for CD8+ and CD4+ T cells and FACS enrichment for TEMRA cells. On this clonotype: Its antigen is unknown.

V lost 5 bases, J lost 1 base, and 11 bases lay in between. The CDR3 has 15 residues. Germline V gives CDR1 SGHVS, CDR2 FQNEAQ. Study conclusions and caveats: As the study acknowledged, the number of individuals who were part of its TCR sequencing and HLA analysis was relatively small.

The chain recombines TRBV7-8 with TRBJ2-2, with D perhaps matching TRBD1 (6 bases). What was sequenced was CD4+ T cells from PBMCs. The source of this sequence is a human donor with multiple sclerosis. The CDR3 here is CASSHQGGNTGELFF. In DNA, the CDR3 is TGTGCCAGCAGCCACCAAGGGGGGAACACCGGGGAGCTGTTTTTT.